Sequencing of this T cell receptor (beta chain) was carried out in a study of cytomegalovirus exposure and HLA in healthy donors (dated by TCRdb to the late 2010s). In the study overall: In an earlier analysis of fewer than 750 of the donors, 250 to 300 Gb of sequence data and 90 million to 120 million unique TCR beta sequences from 150 million to 200 million T cells were reported. In a later analysis, previously published TCR beta repertoires from 670 or so donors were re-analyzed and high-resolution HLA genotyping was added so that TCR occurrence patterns could be studied. Roughly five DR-DQ haplotypes were treated as single units for association and clustering because of strong linkage in the cohort. Class I and class II HLA loci were covered by the typing at four-digit resolution. A later genetic analysis took genome-wide SNP genotypes for about 55% of the roughly 670 donors and used that subset as a discovery cohort. Using immunosequencing, the study profiled T cell repertoires from some 670 subjects and related those repertoires to cytomegalovirus serostatus. An early release covering roughly 580 HLA-typed donors comprised about 300 gigabases of sequencing data and roughly 85 million unique TCR sequences. To predict cytomegalovirus infection status, the study brought together high-throughput TCR immunosequencing, statistical association of individual TCRs with disease status, and machine learning. Among the approximately 430 genotyped donors, more than 70% belonged to the genetic ancestry cluster associated with self-reported Caucasian donors. Donor age, sex, ethnicity and CMV serostatus were compiled alongside the repertoire data. A separate validation cohort of approximately 120 different subjects was used in addition to the 666-subject first cohort. The number of donors typed differed by locus, with roughly 620-630 for A, B, C, DRB1 and DQB1, around 500 for DQA1, 600 to 610 for DPA1, and 472 for DPB1. In an earlier analysis of 500 to 650 of the donors, high-throughput TCR beta sequencing was used to judge whether each TCR beta V gene segment behaved as functional or pseudogenic. In the later analysis, no new phenotypic data were used to find candidate immune exposures; instead, reliance was placed on TCR beta sequences and their occurrence across donors. On average, about 200,000 unique TCR beta nucleotide sequences were sequenced per donor among several hundred genotyped donors of the cohort, with 15% to 20% of those sequences being non-productive. The study aimed to test whether signatures of past pathogen exposure could be identified by cataloging public T cell receptors. Every repertoire in the discovery cohort had been generated on one and the same sequencing platform.

Remarks on this clone: Its antigen has not been determined. Base qualities are not at hand, and no much larger clone is one base apart.

CDR1 and CDR2 were assigned from the germline V gene as SGHTA and FQGNSA. Deletion took 1 base off V and 2 bases off J, with a span of 14 bases between the germline ends. The CDR3 sequence holds 17 residues, the cysteine and phenylalanine included. The sequence is cut down to CDR3 DNA, 51 bases in frame from base 1. Overall study outcomes, separate from this receptor: In vitro tests confirmed that three of the cytomegalovirus-associated TCR beta chains recognize cytomegalovirus antigens. Across donors, most TCR sequences were observed very rarely, whereas some public TCRs were present in many individuals. In a later analysis, 15,000 to 20,000 TCR beta sequences were associated with specific HLA alleles at a false discovery rate of 0.05. For the cohort, immune exposure information was limited to CMV serostatus. Presence/absence analyses assumed roughly uniform sequencing depth across donors, an assumption that may not hold. Strong co-occurrence of HLA alleles, especially DR and DQ, made assigning TCR associations to individual alleles difficult. About 17 rarely observed V segments, including chromosome 9 orphons, were excluded from the earlier analysis of a few hundred of the donors because counts were too low. A further reported finding was that TCR beta sequences accurately predicted the HLA-A and HLA-B alleles for most subjects in the first cohort. The authors suggested that the approach could potentially be extended to other disease states and immunological phenotypes. Because some donors lacked HLA typing at each locus, the association tests relied only on the typed subset. An association between a missense DCLRE1C variant and V-gene and J-gene trimming of TCR beta chains was found in a later genetic analysis and replicated in an independent cohort. Compared with the approximately 700-donor mean, donors in an Asian-associated ancestry cluster had fewer N-insertions in productive TCRs, according to a later genetic analysis. In a later analysis, several top co-occurrence clusters were reported to appear linked to parvovirus B19, influenza, CMV and Epstein-Barr virus. Some IMGT-functional V segments, including TRBV6-2 and TRBV6-3, could not be told apart with the 87-base-pair reads, so those segments were excluded. In a later analysis, most CMV-associated TCR beta chains were found to appear HLA-restricted, with HLA associations seemingly driven largely by CMV exposure. A later analysis found that TCR association rates varied across HLA loci, with DRB1 alleles showing the most associated TCRs and HLA-C alleles the fewest. A cluster of highly shared sequence variants was judged likely to represent a technical artifact of the sequencing pipeline. An earlier analysis of 587 of the donors showed that most TCR beta V segments appeared in productive rearrangements either about 90% or about 30% of the time, which broadly matched IMGT annotations. Cytomegalovirus status was reported to be diagnosed by the classifier with high specificity and sensitivity in both the original and validation cohorts. Linkage disequilibrium might explain the correlated functional status among segregating V segments, but an unknown experimental factor could not be ruled out. The cohort was sequenced for TCR beta chains only, and without alpha or paired-chain data the features that could be detected were limited. A later analysis found that HLA-associated TCR beta chains were more clonally expanded and had lower generation probabilities than equally common non-associated chains. The study gave a list of about 170 TCR beta chains associated with cytomegalovirus.

To prepare the library, the immunoSEQ multiplex PCR assay was applied. The multiplex PCR relied on a mix of 60 forward primers for TCR Vbeta segments and 13 reverse primers for TCR Jbeta segments. Amplification of the CDR3 region of rearranged TCR beta genes was performed with a multiplex PCR assay on genomic DNA. On the Illumina HiSeq System, the amplified TCR beta libraries were sequenced as 87-base-pair reads. The original pipeline was this. A later analysis tallied around 87 million unique TCR beta chains across the 700 or so repertoires, and some 10 million of those chains were shared by two or more donors. To remove PCR and sequencing errors, raw reads were error-corrected and collapsed into unique sequences using a nearest-neighbor algorithm that merged closely related sequences. V, D and J gene segments were assigned by aligning CDR3 sequences to IMGT reference sequences. For a sequence to be retained, a match of at least six nucleotides was required to both a V gene segment and a J gene segment. Rearrangements were classified as productive when the CDR3 lacked stop codons and remained in frame with V and J, and all other rearrangements were classified as non-productive. CDR3 was defined according to IMGT convention as the region running from the second conserved V-encoded cysteine to the conserved J-encoded phenylalanine. Sequences without an unambiguous match to a single V gene segment were excluded from the earlier analysis of several hundred of the donors. In an earlier analysis of approximately 610 of the donors, V segments were called functional above 56.7% productive rearrangements and were called segregating when the between-donor standard deviation exceeded 5%. To diagnose cytomegalovirus status from the catalog of TCR beta chain sequences, a statistical classification framework was built. A later analysis assigned V and J genes by comparing TCR nucleotide sequences with IMGT/GENE-DB human TR gene sequences. The TCRdist pipeline was used in a later analysis to assign CDR3 sequences and most-parsimonious VDJ recombination scenarios. A later analysis defined each TCR beta chain by its CDR3 amino acid sequence plus V-gene family, and excluded reads lacking a unique V-gene family. A later analysis removed roughly 590 highly shared, low-generation-probability nucleotide sequences to deal with suspected cross-contamination and a sequencing artifact. In a later analysis, a clonal expansion index was calculated for each public chain from normalized within-repertoire ranks of inferred template counts. In a later analysis, generation probabilities were computed with a VDJ recombination model fitted to out-of-frame rearrangements, and the resulting probabilities were checked against IGoR. Hypergeometric tests were used in a later analysis to score TCR-TCR, TCR-HLA and TCR-CMV co-occurrence, with a repertoire-size bias correction applied to the TCR pairs. A later analysis estimated false discovery rates by permuting HLA or CMV assignments 20 times. In a later analysis, co-occurring TCRs were grouped using DBSCAN, with TCRdist sequence similarity added in when clustering inside HLA-allele-positive subsets. Repertoires with fewer than 30,000 or more than 120,000 public chains were left out of co-occurrence clustering, as were several repertoires with anomalous nucleotide sharing. What TCRdb holds here is the immuneACCESS table cut down to in-frame rearrangements. Part of the clones is not present; checked against another copy, under half of the missing clones reflect an unresolved V gene, and the others are unexplained. Clone size and the V and J calls come from that table; the DNA yielded D and trimming. The sample table lists 200,000 or so clones, approximately 85% of them with a count of one. The biggest ten clones account for 6.5% of the sample.

In total, 630 or so healthy bone marrow donors made up the cohort. All cohort members were sampled while nominally healthy, although unrecorded immune exposures were likely present. The donor tested CMV seropositive, placing the donor among the 289 seropositive members of the cohort. Each donor provided a peripheral blood sample, and peripheral blood mononuclear cells were used for TCR beta sequencing. Genomic DNA extraction from the blood cell samples was performed with the Qiagen DNeasy Blood Extraction Kit. This clonotype originated in a woman in her fifties or sixties in good health and CMV-seropositive. The rearrangement joined TRBV7-2 to TRBJ2-2; matching of 7 bases hints at TRBD2 as the D gene. Sample: PBMCs. DNA sequence: TGTGCCAGCAGCTTAGTGGGCGGGGGCCTAAACACCGGGGAGCTGTTTTTT. This gives the protein CASSLVGGGLNTGELFF. With the portions outside the CDR3 filled from the reference TRBV7-2 and TRBJ2-2 genes, the complete variable region becomes GAGVSQSPSNKVTEKGKDVELRCDPISGHTALYWYRQSLGQGLEFLIYFQGNSAPDKSGLPSDRFSAERTGGSVSTLTIQRTQQEDSAVYLCASSLVGGGLNTGELFFGEGSRLTVL.